These 15 T cell receptor beta chains were all obtained from the same sample, sequenced in a study of blood T cell repertoires in COVID-19. TCRdb keeps only in-frame clones here, not all; method: immunoSEQ multiplex PCR. Of fewer than 300,000 clones detected, around 90% appear once; the ten largest clones hold roughly 1.1%. The sample was PBMCs or T cells enriched from blood (not recorded which). These receptors were collected from a woman in her 30s who had recovered from COVID-19.

The CDR3 coding sequence is TGTGCCAGCAGTTTAGCCGGGACAGTCCTCTTTAACTATGGCTACACCTTC. Translated: CASSLAGTVLFNYGYTF. The chain joins TRBV27 to TRBJ1-2; 7 nucleotides line up with TRBD1. V lost 2 bases, J lost 1 base, and 10 bases stayed unmatched. CDR3 length: 17 amino acids. Germline CDR1 and CDR2: MNHEY and SMNVEV (reference sequence).

The chain joins TRBV10-3 to TRBJ2-1, with 8 bases that match TRBD1. CDR1 is ENHRY, CDR2 SYGVKD, per germline. The J segment lost 0 bases and the V segment lost 9 bases, leaving 4 bases of the junction unmatched. The CDR3 totals 14 residues. In nucleotides, the CDR3 is TGTGCCATACAGGGGGGAAGCTCCTACAATGAGCAGTTCTTC. It codes for CAIQGGSSYNEQFF.

The chain joins TRBV4-3 to TRBJ1-6; D not certain. This CDR3 spans 15 amino acids. The V and J ends lost 1 base and 9 bases respectively, with 13 bases between them. The germline gives CDR1 LGHNA, CDR2 YSLEER. The CDR3 sequence: CASSQAPEGGSPLHF. The CDR3 nucleotides read TGCGCCAGCAGCCAAGCTCCTGAGGGTGGTTCACCCCTCCACTTT.

This chain uses TRBV2 with TRBJ2-1, with 7 bases fitting TRBD2. Germline lookup yields CDR1 SNHLY and CDR2 FYNNEI. The CDR3 has 14 amino acids. J gave up 3 bases and V 7 bases, and 6 bases lay outside the gene matches. The CDR3 region is CASMRPSGYNEQFF. As DNA, the CDR3 is TGTGCCAGCATGCGTCCTAGCGGCTACAATGAGCAGTTCTTC. Full variable domain (remainder filled in from reference TRBV2 and TRBJ2-1): EPEVTQTPSHQVTQMGQEVILRCVPISNHLYFYWYRQILGQKVEFLVSFYNNEISEKSEIFDDQFSVERPDGSNFTLKIRSTKLEDSAMYFCASMRPSGYNEQFFGPGTRLTVL.

V is TRBV7-9 and J is TRBJ2-2; D is ambiguous. Trimming stripped 1 base from V and 10 bases from J, with 13 bases between. Germline V gives CDR1 SEHNR, CDR2 FQNEAQ (reference sequence). CDR3 size: 14 residues. The CDR3 DNA follows: TGTGCCAGCAGCTTAGGTATTTCGGTTACGGAGCTGTTTTTT. As protein: CASSLGISVTELFF. Looking up the rest from reference TRBV7-9 and TRBJ2-2 gives the full variable domain: DTGVSQNPRHKITKRGQNVTFRCDPISEHNRLYWYRQTLGQGPEFLTYFQNEAQLEKSRLLSDRFSAERPKGSFSTLEIQRTEQGDSAMYLCASSLGISVTELFFGEGSRLTVL.

This rearrangement joins TRBV4-3 to TRBJ2-2, with D unclear. CDR1 and CDR2 (germline): LGHNA, YSLEER. The CDR3 contains 14 residues. The ends were cut back, 4 bases at V and 3 bases at J, with 9 bases in the middle. The CDR3 here is CASSLRVYTGELFF. The CDR3, as DNA: TGCGCCAGCAGCCTTCGGGTTTACACCGGGGAGCTGTTTTTT.

J is TRBJ2-7 and V is TRBV15, with 8 positions matching TRBD2. The CDR3 runs 16 residues. With V trimmed by 1 base and J by 2 bases, 7 bases remained unmatched. Per the germline V gene, CDR1 is LNHNV and CDR2 is YYDKDF (reference sequence). CDR3 protein: CATSRANSGATYEQYF. Here the CDR3 DNA reads TGTGCCACCAGCAGAGCTAATAGCGGGGCCACCTACGAGCAGTACTTC.

The J gene is TRBJ2-3, the V gene TRBV27, with 7 bases aligning to TRBD1. The CDR3 totals 13 residues. With V trimmed by 5 bases and J by 10 bases, 9 bases remained unmatched. Germline V gene sequence: CDR1 MNHEY, CDR2 SMNVEV (reference sequence). The CDR3 protein is CASSTQGFSAQYF. CDR3 coding DNA: TGTGCCAGCAGTACACAGGGGTTCAGTGCGCAGTATTTT.

The rearrangement joins TRBV5-1 to TRBJ2-5, with D maybe TRBD2 (7 bases). The V end was cut by 4 bases, the J end by 3 bases, with 13 bases between. The length of the CDR3 is 14 residues. Germline CDR1 SGHRS, CDR2 YFSETQ. The CDR3 coding sequence is TGCGCCAGCAGCGGGGGGGCGGTTGAAGAGACCCAGTACTTC. This encodes CASSGGAVEETQYF.

This chain uses TRBV6-1 with TRBJ2-7; 9 bases are shared with TRBD2. The CDR3 is 16 residues long. The ends lost 2 bases at V and 7 bases at J; junction bases unmatched: 12. Looked up from germline, CDR1 is MNHNS and CDR2 is SASEGT. The CDR3: CASSEPRGRARQEQYF. DNA of the CDR3: TGTGCCAGCAGTGAACCCCGCGGGAGGGCCAGACAGGAGCAGTACTTC.

The gene calls are TRBV5-1 and TRBJ2-1; 13 nucleotides match TRBD2. The V segment lost 4 bases and the J segment 6 bases; nucleotides outside the gene matches: 7. The germline CDR1 and CDR2 sequences are SGHRS and YFSETQ. This CDR3 comprises 16 residues. CDR3 in DNA: TGCGCCAGCAGCACAGGACTAGCGGGAGCTATCAATGAGCAGTTCTTC. As protein: CASSTGLAGAINEQFF.

The chain uses TRBV24-1 and TRBJ2-7; TRBD2 agrees at 8 bases. Trimming cost V 4 bases and J 6 bases; bases outside gene matches: 34. Germline CDR1 and CDR2: KGHDR and SFDVKD. The CDR3 contains 23 residues. The CDR3 DNA follows: TGTGCCACCAGTGAACGGGGGGACACGATCTTACCCCCGGCCGGGACTAGGGCTCCCGAGCAGTACTTC. Residues: CATSERGDTILPPAGTRAPEQYF.

J is TRBJ2-1 and V is TRBV7-3; 9 bases align to TRBD2. The J segment lost 10 bases and the V segment lost 2 bases, leaving 9 bases of the junction unmatched. Germline V gives CDR1 SGHTA, CDR2 FQGTGA. CDR3 length: 15 amino acids. The CDR3 reads CASSLGLAGRWEQFF. The CDR3 nucleotides read TGTGCCAGCAGCTTAGGGCTAGCGGGACGCTGGGAGCAGTTCTTC.

This clone was found once. This CDR3 is CASSPDRLSTDTQYF. CDR3 DNA: TGTGCCAGCAGCCCTGATAGACTGAGCACAGATACGCAGTATTTT. This chain joins TRBV2 and TRBJ2-3; D gene unclear. The germline V gene has CDR1 SNHLY and CDR2 FYNNEI. The CDR3 runs to 15 residues. V lost 6 bases to trimming and J lost 0 bases, with 13 bases between them.

The gene calls are TRBV30 and TRBJ2-1; D may be TRBD1 (5 bases). The germline V gene encodes CDR1 GTSNPN and CDR2 SVGIG (reference sequence). The length of the CDR3 is 12 residues. Trimming stripped 4 bases from V and 2 bases from J, with 6 bases between. Here the CDR3 reads CAWTTAYNEQFF. The CDR3, as DNA: TGTGCCTGGACGACAGCCTACAATGAGCAGTTCTTC.